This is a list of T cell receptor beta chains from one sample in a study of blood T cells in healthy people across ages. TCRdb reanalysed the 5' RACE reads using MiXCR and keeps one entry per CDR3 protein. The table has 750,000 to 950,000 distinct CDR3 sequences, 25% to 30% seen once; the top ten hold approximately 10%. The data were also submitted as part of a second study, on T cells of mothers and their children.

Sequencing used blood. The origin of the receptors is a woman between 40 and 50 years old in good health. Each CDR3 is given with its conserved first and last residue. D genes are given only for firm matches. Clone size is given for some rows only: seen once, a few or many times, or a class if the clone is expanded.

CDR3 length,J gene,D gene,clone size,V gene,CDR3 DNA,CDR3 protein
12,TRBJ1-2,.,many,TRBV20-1,TGCAGTGCCCCCACCCCGGAGTATGGCTACACCTTC,CSAPTPEYGYTF
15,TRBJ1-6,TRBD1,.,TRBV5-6,TGTGCCAGCAGCTCGACAGGGTTGAGGAATTCACCCCTCCACTTT,CASSSTGLRNSPLHF
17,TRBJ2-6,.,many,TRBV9,TGTGCCAGCAGCTCACCGGACCGGGAATGGGGGGCCAACGTCCTGACTTTC,CASSSPDREWGANVLTF
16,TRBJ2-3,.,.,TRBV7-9,TGTGCCAGCAGCCCCTGGGAGGCAGGGATGAGAGATACGCAGTATTTT,CASSPWEAGMRDTQYF
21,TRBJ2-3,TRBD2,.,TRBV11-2,TGTGCCAGCAGCTCACCTAGGGGGCGGCTAGCGGGGGGGCCTATGGGAGATACGCAGTATTTT,CASSSPRGRLAGGPMGDTQYF
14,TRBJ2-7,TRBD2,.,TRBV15,TGTGCCACCAGCACGGGAGGGTGGGACCGGGAGCAGTACTTC,CATSTGGWDREQYF
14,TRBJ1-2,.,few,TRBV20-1,TGCAGTGCTTCCTTCCTCTACAGAGACTATGGCTACACCTTC,CSASFLYRDYGYTF
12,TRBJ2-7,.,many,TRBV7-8,TGTGCCAGTGGAGACAGGATCTACGAGCAGTACTTC,CASGDRIYEQYF
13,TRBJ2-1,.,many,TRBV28,TGTGCCAGCGGAGACAATCCTTACAATGAGCAGTTCTTC,CASGDNPYNEQFF
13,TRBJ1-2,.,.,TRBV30,TGTGCCTGGACCCAACAGGGCGCCTATGGCTACACCTTC,CAWTQQGAYGYTF
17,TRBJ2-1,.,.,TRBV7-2,TGTGCCAGCAGCTTAGGGTTTGGGGGTAGTTCCTACAATGAGCAGTTCTTC,CASSLGFGGSSYNEQFF
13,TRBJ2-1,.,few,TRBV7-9,TGTGCCAGCAGCTTAGCGGTGTTCGATGAGCAGTTCTTC,CASSLAVFDEQFF
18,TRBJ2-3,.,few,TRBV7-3,TGTGCCAGCAGCCTCCAGGGGGAGGGGCGAAGGAGGACAGATACGCAGTATTTT,CASSLQGEGRRRTDTQYF
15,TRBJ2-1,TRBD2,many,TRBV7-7,TGTGCTAGCAGTACTAGCGGGGGATCCTACAATGAGCAGTTCTTC,CASSTSGGSYNEQFF
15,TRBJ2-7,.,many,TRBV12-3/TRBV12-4,TGTGCCAGCAGTTTGGACCCATCGAACTCCTACGAGCAGTACTTC,CASSLDPSNSYEQYF
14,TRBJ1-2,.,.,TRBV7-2,TGTGCCAGCAGCTTAGGCAGGGATTATTATGGCTACACCTTC,CASSLGRDYYGYTF
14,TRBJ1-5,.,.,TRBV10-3,TGTGCCATCTCCCCACACGTAGAGAATCAGCCCCAGCATTTT,CAISPHVENQPQHF
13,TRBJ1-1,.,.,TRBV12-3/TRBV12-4,TGTGCCAGCAGTTTAGCGGGGGCAGATGAAGCTTTCTTT,CASSLAGADEAFF
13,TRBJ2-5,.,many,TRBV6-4,TGTGCCAGCAGTCGGGGCCCCGAAGAGACCCAGTACTTC,CASSRGPEETQYF
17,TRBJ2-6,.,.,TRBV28,TGTGCCAGCAGTGGAGGGGGATCACTTGGGGGGGCCAACGTCCTGACTTTC,CASSGGGSLGGANVLTF
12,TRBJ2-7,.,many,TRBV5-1,TGCGCCAGCAGCTTGGACTGGGGCGAGCAGTACTTC,CASSLDWGEQYF
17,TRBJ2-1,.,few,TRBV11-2,TGTGCCAGCAGCTCCCCTAGGTTAAGGAGCTCCTACAATGAGCAGTTCTTC,CASSSPRLRSSYNEQFF